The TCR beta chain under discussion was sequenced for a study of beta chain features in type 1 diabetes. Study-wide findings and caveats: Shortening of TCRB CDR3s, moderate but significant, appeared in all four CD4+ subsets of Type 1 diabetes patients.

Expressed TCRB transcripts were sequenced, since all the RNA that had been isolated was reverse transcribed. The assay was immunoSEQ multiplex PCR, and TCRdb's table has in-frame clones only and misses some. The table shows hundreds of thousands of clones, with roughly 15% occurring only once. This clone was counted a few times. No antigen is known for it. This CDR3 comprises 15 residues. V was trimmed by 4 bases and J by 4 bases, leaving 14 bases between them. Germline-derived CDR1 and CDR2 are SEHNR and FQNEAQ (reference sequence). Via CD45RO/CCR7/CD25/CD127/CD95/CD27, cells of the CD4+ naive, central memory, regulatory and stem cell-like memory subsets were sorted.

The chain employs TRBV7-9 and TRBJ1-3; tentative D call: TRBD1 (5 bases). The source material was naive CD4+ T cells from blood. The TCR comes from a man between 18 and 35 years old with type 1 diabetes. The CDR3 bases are TGTGCCAGCAGCTCGACCGGGACTGGAGGAAACACCATATATTTT. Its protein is CASSSTGTGGNTIYF. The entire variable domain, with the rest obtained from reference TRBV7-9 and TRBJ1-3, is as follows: DTGVSQNPRHKITKRGQNVTFRCDPISEHNRLYWYRQTLGQGPEFLTYFQNEAQLEKSRLLSDRFSAERPKGSFSTLEIQRTEQGDSAMYLCASSSTGTGGNTIYFGEGSWLTVV.